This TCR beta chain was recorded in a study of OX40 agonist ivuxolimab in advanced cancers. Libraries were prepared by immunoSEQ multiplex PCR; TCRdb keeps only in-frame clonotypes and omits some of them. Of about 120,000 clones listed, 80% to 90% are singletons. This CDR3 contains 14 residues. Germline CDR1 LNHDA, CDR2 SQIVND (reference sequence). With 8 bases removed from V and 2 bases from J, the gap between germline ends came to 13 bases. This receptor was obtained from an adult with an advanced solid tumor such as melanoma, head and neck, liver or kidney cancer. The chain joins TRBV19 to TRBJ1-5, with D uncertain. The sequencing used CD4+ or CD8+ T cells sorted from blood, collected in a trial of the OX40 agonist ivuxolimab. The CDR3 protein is CASGRYRGNQPQHF. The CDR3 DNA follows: TGTGCCAGTGGACGCTATAGGGGCAATCAGCCCCAGCATTTT.